The clone carrying this TCR beta chain was recorded a few times. As yet, its antigen is unknown. The isolated RNA, all of it, was reverse transcribed, so expressed TCRB transcripts were what got sequenced. Sequencing of naive, central memory and regulatory T cell samples gave an average of roughly 4 million reads. Profiling relied on immunoSEQ multiplex PCR, and the TCRdb table lists in-frame clones only, not all of them. This sample has around 140,000 clones, with roughly 10% found just once. Trimming left V 4 bases short and J 5 bases short, with 15 bases between. Germline V lookup: CDR1 SGHRS, CDR2 YFSETQ. The CDR3 extends over 14 amino acids. The data were obtained in a study of beta chain features in type 1 diabetes. Study findings and constraints: Across patients, naive, central memory and Treg TCRB repertoires exhibited apparently greater similarity than was observed across healthy donors. The VDJ junctions of type 1 diabetes patients carried fewer insertions and more deletions. People with Type 1 diabetes carried modestly yet significantly shorter TCRB CDR3s in all four CD4+ subsets.

Sequencing was done on a sample of central memory CD4+ T cells from blood. The V call is TRBV5-1, the J call TRBJ2-5; a possible D gene is TRBD1 (5 bases). This clonotype was sampled from a man aged 25-45 years with type 1 diabetes. The CDR3 DNA reads TGCGCCAGCAGCCCTTGGGGCCCTGGGGAGACCCAGTACTTC. As protein: CASSPWGPGETQYF.